This T cell receptor beta chain emerged from a study of T cell changes during pregnancy in multiple sclerosis. Trimming took 1 base from V and 7 from J, leaving 20 bases between them. The CDR3 covers 16 residues. Per the germline V gene, CDR1 is ENHRY and CDR2 is SYGVKD. Produced via immunoSEQ multiplex PCR; TCRdb's table is partial and in-frame only. Counted here are about 28,000 clones, almost 90% occurring once; the ten biggest clones make up about 0.7%. V gene TRBV10-3 combines with J gene TRBJ2-7, with D possibly being TRBD1 (6 bases). This material consisted of CD4+ T cells from peripheral blood mononuclear cells, taken in the first trimester of pregnancy. The receptor's source is a female donor in good health, enrolled as a control in a pregnancy study. Here the CDR3 reads CAISELLSGTRTEQYF. The CDR3 DNA reads as TGTGCCATCAGTGAGTTGCTGTCAGGGACAAGGACGGAGCAGTACTTC.